This T cell receptor beta chain was identified during a study of blood T cell repertoires in COVID-19. Sequenced by immunoSEQ multiplex PCR; TCRdb stores in-frame clones only, minus some. The table shows 86,000 or so clones, with 79% occurring only once. V lost 6 bases to trimming and J lost 1 base; unmatched junction nucleotides: 6. CDR3 length: 15 residues. Germline V gene sequence: CDR1 SGHRS, CDR2 YFSETQ. This clonotype was sampled from a man aged 70 or older with acute or convalescent COVID-19. This chain joins TRBV5-1 and TRBJ2-1; 8 nucleotides line up with TRBD2. Source material: peripheral blood. CDR3 protein: CASTPTSGSYNEQFF. The CDR3 DNA is TGCGCCAGCACCCCTACTAGCGGTTCCTACAATGAGCAGTTCTTC.